Listed here are 20 T cell receptor beta chains from one sample, sequenced in a study of blood T cell repertoires in COVID-19. The data were produced by immunoSEQ multiplex PCR, yet TCRdb's version contains in-frame clones alone and is incomplete. The sample yields over 200,000 clones, about 89% seen once. The sequenced material came from PBMCs or T cells enriched from blood (not recorded which). The receptor set was obtained from a man in his forties who had recovered from COVID-19.

The V call is TRBV24-1, the J call TRBJ2-3, with 7 bases identical to TRBD1. Germline V gene data show CDR1 as KGHDR and CDR2 as SFDVKD. V dropped 7 bases and J dropped 3; count of bases not matched to a gene: 9. This CDR3 region has 15 residues. This CDR3 reads CATRETGVPTDTQYF. The CDR3 DNA reads TGTGCCACCAGAGAAACAGGGGTACCTACAGATACGCAGTATTTT.

The chain is built from TRBV5-1 and TRBJ2-2; 12 nucleotides line up with TRBD2. The V gene end was trimmed by 1 base and the J gene end by 6 bases; junction bases not matched to a gene: 1. Germline V gene sequence: CDR1 SGHRS, CDR2 YFSETQ. The CDR3 contains 15 residues. The CDR3 sequence is CASSLLAGGPGELFF. CDR3 in DNA: TGCGCCAGCAGCTTGCTAGCGGGGGGGCCCGGGGAGCTGTTTTTT.

V is TRBV19 and J is TRBJ2-1; no clear D. V lost 2 bases and J lost 6, with 5 bases in between. Germline V CDR1 and CDR2: LNHDA, SQIVND (reference sequence). The CDR3 spans 12 residues. CDR3 amino acids: CASSIKRNEQFF. CDR3 coding DNA: TGTGCCAGTAGTATAAAGCGCAATGAGCAGTTCTTC.

The chain joins TRBV11-3 to TRBJ1-3, with a tentative D call TRBD1 (5 bases). This CDR3 spans 14 amino acids. Germline CDR1 is SGHNT and CDR2 is YENEEA. V was cut by 3 bases and J by 7 bases, with 13 bases left in between. In DNA, the CDR3 is TGTGCCAGCAGCTTCGGTGCAGGGTGGAACACCATATATTTT. Encoded protein: CASSFGAGWNTIYF.

The rearrangement joins TRBV5-1 to TRBJ1-2; D unresolved. The germline gives CDR1 SGHRS, CDR2 YFSETQ. This CDR3 comprises 13 residues. V was cut by 0 bases and J by 5 bases, with 8 bases left in between. CDR3 nucleotide sequence: TGCGCCAGCAGCTTGGACCCGGAGTATGGCTACACCTTC. Amino acids: CASSLDPEYGYTF.

V is TRBV10-3 and J is TRBJ2-7; TRBD2 matches 8 bases. The CDR3 is 15 amino acids. CDR1 and CDR2 (germline): ENHRY, SYGVKD. Unmatched junction bases numbered 10, after V lost 2 bases and J lost 7 bases. As DNA, the CDR3 is TGTGCCATCAGTGAGCCTCCCGGACTAGCCAAAGAGCAGTACTTC. Amino acid sequence: CAISEPPGLAKEQYF.

V gene TRBV6-5 combines with J gene TRBJ1-1, with D perhaps matching TRBD1 (5 bases). The V gene lost 8 bases and the J gene lost 4 bases, with 20 bases spanning the gap. CDR1 is MNHEY and CDR2 is SVGAGI in the germline V gene. This CDR3 has 15 amino acids. The CDR3 nucleotides read TGTGCCAGCGGCCCGTGGGGCGGTGGGATCACTGAAGCTTTCTTT. It specifies CASGPWGGGITEAFF.

Only a few counts were recorded for this clone. The chain combines TRBV27 with TRBJ1-5; D ambiguous. Looked up from germline, CDR1 is MNHEY and CDR2 is SMNVEV (reference sequence). CDR3 length: 12 residues. V gave up 8 bases and J gave up 9 bases, with 14 bases separating them. CDR3 amino acids: CASGALGGPQHF. DNA of the CDR3: TGTGCCAGCGGCGCCTTGGGAGGGCCCCAGCATTTT.

This rearrangement joins TRBV5-8 to TRBJ1-2; D possibly corresponds to TRBD1 (5 bases). The V end was cut by 4 bases, the J end by 2 bases, with 15 bases between. Germline CDR1 is SGHTS and CDR2 is YDEGEE. There are 15 residues in the CDR3. CDR3 DNA: TGTGCCAGCAGCCCTGGACACTTAGTCAACTATGGCTACACCTTC. It yields the protein CASSPGHLVNYGYTF.

The V and J genes are TRBV2 and TRBJ1-6; 9 bases line up with TRBD1. The CDR3 sequence is 14 residues long. The V segment lost 7 bases and the J segment 7 bases; nucleotides outside the gene matches: 5. Germline lookup yields CDR1 SNHLY and CDR2 FYNNEI. In nucleotides, the CDR3 is TGTGCCAGCACCTCAGACAGGGGGAATTCACCCCTCCACTTT. Translated: CASTSDRGNSPLHF.

J is TRBJ2-3 and V is TRBV9; possibly TRBD1 for D (5 bases). Looked up from germline, CDR1 is SGDLS and CDR2 is YYNGEE. The CDR3 extends over 15 amino acids. Trimming pared 0 bases from V and 1 base from J, leaving 9 bases between. The CDR3 nucleotides read TGTGCCAGCAGCGTAGAAGGGGTGGGCACAGATACGCAGTATTTT. Translated, it gives CASSVEGVGTDTQYF. The full variable domain, completed using reference TRBV9 and TRBJ2-3, is DSGVTQTPKHLITATGQRVTLRCSPRSGDLSVYWYQQSLDQGLQFLIQYYNGEERAKGNILERFSAQQFPDLHSELNLSSLELGDSALYFCASSVEGVGTDTQYFGPGTRLTVL.

This clone was recorded a few times. The V call is TRBV5-5, the J call TRBJ1-2; 8 bases fit TRBD1. The CDR3 covers 15 residues. With V trimmed by 2 bases and J by 3 bases, 6 bases remained unmatched. The germline CDR1 and CDR2 sequences are SGHKS and YYEKEE (reference sequence). CDR3: CASSLEDRVYYGYTF. DNA for the CDR3: TGTGCCAGCAGCTTAGAGGACAGGGTGTACTATGGCTACACCTTC. Filled out from reference TRBV5-5 and TRBJ1-2, the complete variable domain reads DAGVTQSPTHLIKTRGQQVTLRCSPISGHKSVSWYQQVLGQGPQFIFQYYEKEERGRGNFPDRFSARQFPNYSSELNVNALLLGDSALYLCASSLEDRVYYGYTFGSGTRLTVV.

The rearrangement links TRBV7-3 to TRBJ2-1; D perhaps matches TRBD1 (5 bases). Germline V gene data show CDR1 as SGHTA and CDR2 as FQGTGA. The CDR3 contains 15 residues. Trimming took 4 bases from V and 4 from J, leaving 14 bases between them. CDR3 sequence: CASSSTRDSYNEQFF. CDR3 DNA sequence: TGTGCCAGCAGCTCAACTCGCGACAGTTACAATGAGCAGTTCTTC.

The V gene is TRBV7-9, the J gene TRBJ2-5, with 7 bases aligning to TRBD1. Germline V CDR1 and CDR2: SEHNR, FQNEAQ (reference sequence). The CDR3 totals 16 residues. The J segment lost 5 bases and the V segment lost 5 bases, leaving 14 bases of the junction unmatched. The CDR3 DNA follows: TGTGCCAGCAGCAAGACCGGGACAGCTTCCCAGGAGACCCAGTACTTC. Translation: CASSKTGTASQETQYF. The variable domain in full, with the rest retrieved from reference TRBV7-9 and TRBJ2-5, is DTGVSQNPRHKITKRGQNVTFRCDPISEHNRLYWYRQTLGQGPEFLTYFQNEAQLEKSRLLSDRFSAERPKGSFSTLEIQRTEQGDSAMYLCASSKTGTASQETQYFGPGTRLLVL.

This clone has just one count. V is TRBV28 and J is TRBJ1-2; 9 bases map to TRBD1. From germline, CDR1 is MDHEN and CDR2 SYDVKM. Trimming cost V 2 bases and J 7 bases; bases outside gene matches: 5. This CDR3 is built from 14 residues. The CDR3 sequence is CASSLGQGWVGYTF. DNA of the CDR3: TGTGCCAGCAGTTTAGGACAGGGGTGGGTTGGCTACACCTTC.

V and J are TRBV11-3 and TRBJ1-1; D is unclear. The CDR3 has 14 amino acids. Germline CDR1 is SGHNT and CDR2 is YENEEA. The germline V and J ends were trimmed by 1 base and 6 bases, with 12 bases remaining between them. Here the CDR3 reads CASSLGLRGAEAFF. The CDR3 nucleotides read TGTGCCAGCAGCTTAGGGCTCCGGGGAGCTGAAGCTTTCTTT.

Note on this clone: Other DNA sequences in the same sample also yield this CDR3. The V gene is TRBV5-1, the J gene TRBJ1-1; D is possibly TRBD1 (5 bases). The germline V gene has CDR1 SGHRS and CDR2 YFSETQ. V was cut by 4 bases and J by 1 base, with 8 bases left in between. The CDR3 totals 13 residues. CDR3 loop: CASSRGQNTEAFF. The CDR3 region has the DNA TGCGCCAGCAGCCGAGGACAGAACACTGAAGCTTTCTTT.

This clone showed up just once. The CDR3 protein is CASRSGHQISDGYTF. CDR3 bases: TGTGCCAGCAGGTCGGGACACCAAATCTCCGATGGCTACACCTTC. The chain joins TRBV7-3 to TRBJ1-2, with D possibly matching TRBD1 (6 bases). The V gene's germline CDR1 is SGHTA and CDR2 FQGTGA. This CDR3 region has 15 residues. Trimming stripped 6 bases from V and 6 bases from J, with 20 bases between.

V gene TRBV27 combines with J gene TRBJ1-3; 9 bases are shared with TRBD1. The CDR3 consists of 17 residues. Germline trimming cut 4 bases from V and 0 bases from J; bases unmatched to any gene: 7. Germline V gives CDR1 MNHEY, CDR2 SMNVEV (reference sequence). In DNA form, the CDR3 reads TGTGCCAGCAGTTCAAAAACAGGGGGCCCCTCTGGAAACACCATATATTTT. Protein sequence: CASSSKTGGPSGNTIYF.

V is TRBV4-1 and J is TRBJ1-1, with D hard to call. Trimming left V 0 bases short and J 3 bases short, with 8 bases between. CDR1 and CDR2 from the germline V gene are MGHRA and YSYEKL. The CDR3 contains 14 residues. This chain's CDR3 is CASSQEGRDTEAFF. In DNA form, the CDR3 reads TGCGCCAGCAGCCAAGAAGGGCGGGACACTGAAGCTTTCTTT.